The 7 T cell receptor beta chains presented below share a single source sample, sequenced in a study of regulatory T cells in long-lasting Graves disease. Time point noted: newly diagnosed GD, antithyroid drugs for less than 3 months. RNA from PBMCs was the source of the TCR library. Assembly of TCR beta libraries relied on iRepertoire HTBI primers together with Arm-PCR of CDR3 regions. TCRdb re-derived calls from the multiplex PCR reads in MiXCR, one entry per CDR3 protein. The sample lists 350,000 to 450,000 distinct CDR3 sequences, just under 15% seen once, with over 15% in the top ten. This same sample was also part of a study on T cells in Graves' hyperthyroidism and ophthalmopathy.

The specimen comprised peripheral blood mononuclear cells (PBMCs), sampled at new diagnosis, from a patient treated with antithyroid drugs. The receptors were gathered from a woman aged 25 to 39 with Graves disease.

The V and J genes are TRBV12-3 or TRBV12-4 and TRBJ2-1, with D unresolved. This CDR3 contains 13 residues. The germline V and J ends were trimmed by 11 bases and 4 bases, with 15 bases remaining between them. CDR3 sequence reads: CAVSPGGYNEQFF. The CDR3, as DNA: TGTGCCGTCTCTCCTGGTGGGTACAATGAGCAGTTCTTC.

This clonotype has ten or more counts. This sequence joins TRBV18 and TRBJ1-5; 8 nucleotides align to TRBD1. Germline V lookup: CDR1 KGHSH, CDR2 LQKENI. This CDR3 has 14 amino acids. V trimming: 2 bases; J trimming: 7 bases; junction bases outside the gene matches: 4. The CDR3 DNA reads as TGTGCCAGCTCACCAGAGACAGGGGACCAGCCCCAGCATTTT. Protein: CASSPETGDQPQHF. The variable domain in full, with the rest retrieved from reference TRBV18 and TRBJ1-5, is NAGVMQNPRHLVRRRGQEARLRCSPMKGHSHVYWYRQLPEEGLKFMVYLQKENIIDESGMPKERFSAEFPKEGPSILRIQQVVRGDSAAYFCASSPETGDQPQHFGDGTRLSIL.

This clonotype was seen repeatedly, ten times or more. This sequence joins TRBV27 and TRBJ2-1; 10 bases map to TRBD2. Germline V CDR1 and CDR2: MNHEY, SMNVEV (reference sequence). With V trimmed by 3 bases and J by 8 bases, 4 bases remained unmatched. The length of the CDR3 is 14 residues. The CDR3 region has the DNA TGTGCCAGCAGTTTGAGTCTAGCGGGGGATGAGCAGTTCTTC. This translates into CASSLSLAGDEQFF.

A remark on this clonotype: This may stem from a read error, because a much larger clone lies one nucleotide away. The rearrangement uses TRBV24-1 and TRBJ2-5, with no clear D. Germline CDR1 reads KGHDR; CDR2 reads SFDVKD. This CDR3 is built from 11 residues. CDR3 bases: TGTGACACCCCGGTGGGGGAGACCCAGTACTTC. It encodes CDTPVGETQYF.

The V gene is TRBV4-2, the J gene TRBJ2-7, with 10 bases that match TRBD2. V gave up 0 bases and J gave up 0 bases; unmatched junction bases: 5. Germline loops: CDR1 LGHNA, CDR2 YNFKEQ. This CDR3 contains 17 residues. The CDR3 nucleotides are TGTGCCAGCAGCCAAGACCTAGCGGGAGACTTCTCCTACGAGCAGTACTTC. It translates to CASSQDLAGDFSYEQYF.

As regards this clonotype: Given a far larger clone just one base away, this is likely a sequencing read error. The V and J genes are TRBV20-1 and TRBJ2-4; D may be TRBD2 (5 bases). With 3 bases removed from V and 13 bases from J, the gap between germline ends came to 34 bases. Germline V gene lookup returns CDR1 DFQATT and CDR2 SNEGSKA (reference sequence). This CDR3 is built from 18 residues. In DNA form, the CDR3 reads TGCAGTGCTAGGGGGTGGCTAGCTAGTTCTAGCTCCTACAATGAGCAGTACTTC. Translating gives CSARGWLASSSSYNEQYF.

This clonotype was seen repeatedly, ten times or more. The chain links TRBV15 to TRBJ2-3, with 8 nucleotides matching TRBD2. With 0 bases clipped from V and 5 bases from J, the junction kept 7 bases outside the gene matches. The CDR3 length is 16 residues. Germline CDR1 and CDR2: LNHNV and YYDKDF (reference sequence). CDR3 DNA sequence: TGTGCCACCAGCAGAGAGTCAGCGGGAGAGGTAGATACGCAGTATTTT. This encodes CATSRESAGEVDTQYF.